The present T cell receptor (beta chain) was sequenced within a study of T cells in Graves' hyperthyroidism and ophthalmopathy (dated by TCRdb to about 2019). Regarding the research as a whole: Peripheral blood samples were taken at the time of initial diagnosis, prior to any treatment. To identify distinguishing TCR V-J signatures, a discovery cohort of about 100 patients was used, comprising 43 with Graves' ophthalmopathy and around 60 with stable Graves' hyperthyroidism. Prospective prediction of ophthalmopathy was tested in an independent validation cohort of about 19 hyperthyroidism patients and roughly 16 patients who later progressed to ophthalmopathy. In over five Graves' hyperthyroidism patients, the study also compared T-cell repertoires from thyroid tissue with T-cell repertoires from blood. The 90 to 100 discovery patients were randomly divided into training and test sets at a 7:3 ratio. After sampling, hyperthyroidism patients received methimazole starting at 30 mg daily, and ophthalmopathy patients received high-dose intravenous methylprednisolone. The paper describes TCR Vbeta CDR3 sequencing of 135 peripheral blood samples, made up of some 40 ophthalmopathy patients, 70 to 80 hyperthyroidism patients and roughly 17 progressor patients.

Amplification of TCR beta CDR3 regions was carried out from RNA transcripts. A first-round RT-PCR of the TCR CDR3 used the HTBI primer set with the Qiagen OneStep RT-PCR kit. Libraries were constructed in a second round of multiplex PCR, after which size selection and purification were performed. Libraries were sequenced paired-end with 100 bp reads on an Illumina HiSeq2000. Under the source paper's analysis protocol: Raw data were processed with SOAPnuke, discarding reads with adapters, uncalled bases, mean Phred below 15, or no exact constant-primer or identifier match. COPE v1.2.5 was used to merge high-quality paired reads, and clonotypes were defined as unique nucleotide sequences. MiTCR v1.1 was used to align the clonotypes against IMGT TRBV, TRBD and TRBJ reference segments. The analysis included only V-J combinations with a frequency above 0.0001, which together covered about 99% of the repertoires. The TCS score was defined as F50 (clonal expansion) divided by E x V (chaos), with BLOSUM62-based TCRdist calculated between CDR3 peptides within each V-J. Welch's t-statistics and random forest reduced approximately 520 V-J features to roughly 13, which were used in a naive Bayes classifier (R e1071). The public reads were reanalyzed by TCRdb: fastp trimming at Q25, MiXCR alignment, in-frame beta chains only. A single entry per CDR3 protein holds the most common genes and DNA from its merged rows. V and J calls and clone size were set by TCRdb, not the authors. The sample table lists over 120,000 distinct CDR3 sequences, about 20% of them with a count of one. Jointly, the top ten make up around 69% of the sample.

The hyperthyroidism patients were between 18 and 65 years old and newly diagnosed, with a disease duration of less than 2 months. Exclusion was applied to patients with uncontrolled infections, other autoimmune diseases, pregnancy or lactation. Diagnoses relied on clinical symptoms, serum thyroxine and TRAb, thyroid ultrasound and orbital computed tomography. Blood from progressor patients was drawn when they were first diagnosed with hyperthyroidism, before any ophthalmopathy symptoms appeared. PBMCs were isolated from more than 9 ml of fresh peripheral blood by Ficoll-Paque density gradient centrifugation. Progressor patients were defined as those initially diagnosed with Graves' hyperthyroidism in whom ophthalmopathy developed during follow-up. Total RNA was extracted with Trizol reagent, and quality was checked on an Agilent 2100 Bioanalyzer. On this clonotype itself: Its antigen is currently not known. Per-base quality was not reported, and no clone a single base away is much larger than it.

Overall results and qualifications from the work: Blood samples also contained most of the expanded thyroid clonotypes (frequency above 0.001), which suggests that blood repertoires may reflect thyroid immune responses. A model built on a 13 V-J signature distinguished ophthalmopathy from stable hyperthyroidism, reaching 87.88% sensitivity and approximately 81% specificity in cross-validation and 80%/75% in testing. In validation, the model predicted progression to ophthalmopathy a median of around six months before onset, with roughly 68% sensitivity and roughly 77% specificity. Sample size was not statistically predetermined, and investigators were not blinded to group allocation.

The source of this sequence is a woman aged 45-65 years with Graves' hyperthyroidism that later progressed to Graves' ophthalmopathy. The sequenced sample was blood.

This receptor has the CDR3 CASSLEWDRGNTEAFF. The sequenced DNA: TGTGCCAGCAGCTTGGAATGGGACAGGGGGAACACTGAAGCTTTCTTT. Recombination connected TRBV5-4 to TRBJ1-1; TRBD1 lines up with 10 middle nucleotides. Here V drops 0 bases and J drops 1 base, and the junction holds 3 bases not matched to any gene. CDR1 and CDR2, looked up from the germline V gene (reference sequence), are SGHNT and YYREEE. Reading from cysteine to phenylalanine, the CDR3 counts 16 amino acids. Of all the DNA, just the CDR3 is kept, 48 bases in frame from base 1. Outside the CDR3, residues come from the reference TRBV5-4 and TRBJ1-1 proteins, so the full variable domain is: ETGVTQSPTHLIKTRGQQVTLRCSSQSGHNTVSWYQQALGQGPQFIFQYYREEENGRGNFPPRFSGLQFPNYSSELNVNALELDDSALYLCASSLEWDRGNTEAFFGQGTRLTVV.